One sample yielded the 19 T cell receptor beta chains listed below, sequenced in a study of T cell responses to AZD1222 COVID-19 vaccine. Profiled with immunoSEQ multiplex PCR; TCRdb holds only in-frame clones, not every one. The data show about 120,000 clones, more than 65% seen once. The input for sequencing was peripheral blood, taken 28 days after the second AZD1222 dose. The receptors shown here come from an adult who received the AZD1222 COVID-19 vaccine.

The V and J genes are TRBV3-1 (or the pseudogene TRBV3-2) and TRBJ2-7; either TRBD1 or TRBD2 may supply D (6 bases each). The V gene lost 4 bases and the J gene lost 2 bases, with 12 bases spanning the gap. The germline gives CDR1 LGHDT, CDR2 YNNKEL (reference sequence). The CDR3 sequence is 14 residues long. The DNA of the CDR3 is TGTGCCAGCAGCCGGGGGGCAGGACCCTACGAGCAGTACTTC. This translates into CASSRGAGPYEQYF.

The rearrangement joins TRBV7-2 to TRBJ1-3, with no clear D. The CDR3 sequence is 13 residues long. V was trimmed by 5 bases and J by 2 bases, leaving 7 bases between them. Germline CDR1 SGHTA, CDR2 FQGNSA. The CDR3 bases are TGTGCCAGCAGCCAACTGGCTGGAAACACCATATATTTT. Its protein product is CASSQLAGNTIYF.

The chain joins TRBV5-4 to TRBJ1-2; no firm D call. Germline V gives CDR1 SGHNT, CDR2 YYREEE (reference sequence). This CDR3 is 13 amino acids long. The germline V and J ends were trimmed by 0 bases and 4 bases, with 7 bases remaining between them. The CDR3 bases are TGTGCCAGCAGCTTGGCTGGACTCTATGGCTACACCTTC. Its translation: CASSLAGLYGYTF.

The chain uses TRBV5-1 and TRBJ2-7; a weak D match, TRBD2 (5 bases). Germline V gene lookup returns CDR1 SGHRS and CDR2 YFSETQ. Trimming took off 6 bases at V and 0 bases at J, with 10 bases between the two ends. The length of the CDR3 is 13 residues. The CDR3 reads CASKETTSYEQYF. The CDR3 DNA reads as TGCGCCAGCAAGGAGACTACCTCCTACGAGCAGTACTTC.

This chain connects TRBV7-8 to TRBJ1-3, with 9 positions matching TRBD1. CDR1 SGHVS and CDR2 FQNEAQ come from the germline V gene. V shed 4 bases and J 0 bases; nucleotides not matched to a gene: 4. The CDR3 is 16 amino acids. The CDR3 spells CASSWGQGDSGNTIYF. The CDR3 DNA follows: TGTGCCAGCAGCTGGGGACAGGGAGACTCTGGAAACACCATATATTTT.

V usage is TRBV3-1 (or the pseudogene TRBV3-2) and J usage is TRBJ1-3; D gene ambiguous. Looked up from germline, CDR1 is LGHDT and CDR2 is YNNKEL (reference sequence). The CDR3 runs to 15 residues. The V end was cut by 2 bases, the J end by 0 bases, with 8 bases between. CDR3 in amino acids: CASSQTQPSGNTIYF. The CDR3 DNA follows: TGTGCCAGCAGCCAAACACAGCCCTCTGGAAACACCATATATTTT.

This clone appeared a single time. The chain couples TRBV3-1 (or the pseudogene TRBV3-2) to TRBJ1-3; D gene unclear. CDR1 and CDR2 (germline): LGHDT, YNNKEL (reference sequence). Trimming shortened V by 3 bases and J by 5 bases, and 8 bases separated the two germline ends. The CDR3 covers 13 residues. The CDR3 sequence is CASSHKSRNTIYF. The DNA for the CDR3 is TGTGCCAGCAGCCACAAGAGTAGAAACACCATATATTTT.

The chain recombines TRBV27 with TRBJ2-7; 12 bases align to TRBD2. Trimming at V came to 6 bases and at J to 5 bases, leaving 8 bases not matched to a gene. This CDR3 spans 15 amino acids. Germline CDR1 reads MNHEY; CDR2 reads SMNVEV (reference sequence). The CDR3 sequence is CASRYLAGGLDEQYF. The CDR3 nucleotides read TGTGCCAGCAGGTACCTAGCGGGGGGGCTGGACGAGCAGTACTTC.

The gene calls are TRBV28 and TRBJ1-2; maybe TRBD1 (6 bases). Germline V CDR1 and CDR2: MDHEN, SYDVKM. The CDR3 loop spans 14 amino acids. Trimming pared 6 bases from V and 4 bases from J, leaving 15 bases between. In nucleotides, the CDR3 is TGTGCCAGCAGGGGACACCCCCAGGGCTATGGCTACACCTTC. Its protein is CASRGHPQGYGYTF.

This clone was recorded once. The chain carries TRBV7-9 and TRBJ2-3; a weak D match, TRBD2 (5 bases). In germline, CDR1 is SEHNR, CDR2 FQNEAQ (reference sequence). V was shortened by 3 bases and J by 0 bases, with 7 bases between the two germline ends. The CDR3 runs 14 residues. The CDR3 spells CASSFSASTDTQYF. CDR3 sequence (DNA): TGTGCCAGCAGCTTTAGCGCGAGCACAGATACGCAGTATTTT.

The CDR3: CASSYDRMYGYTF. The CDR3 DNA is TGTGCCAGCAGTTACGACAGGATGTATGGCTACACCTTC. This chain links TRBV5-8 with TRBJ1-2; the D gene is possibly TRBD1 (6 bases). CDR3 size: 13 residues. V lost 5 bases and J lost 5, with 13 bases in between. Germline V CDR1 and CDR2: SGHTS, YDEGEE.

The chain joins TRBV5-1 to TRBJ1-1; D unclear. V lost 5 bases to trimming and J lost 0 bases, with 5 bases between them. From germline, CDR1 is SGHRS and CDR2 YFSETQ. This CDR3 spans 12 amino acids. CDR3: CASRSLNTEAFF. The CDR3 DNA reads TGCGCCAGCAGGTCGTTGAACACTGAAGCTTTCTTT.

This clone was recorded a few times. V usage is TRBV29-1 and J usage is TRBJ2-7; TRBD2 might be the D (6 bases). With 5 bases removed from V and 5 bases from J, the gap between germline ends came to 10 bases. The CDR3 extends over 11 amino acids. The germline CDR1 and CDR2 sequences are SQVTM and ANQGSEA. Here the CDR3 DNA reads TGCAGCGTTTTAGCGGTTGACGAGCAGTACTTC. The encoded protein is CSVLAVDEQYF.

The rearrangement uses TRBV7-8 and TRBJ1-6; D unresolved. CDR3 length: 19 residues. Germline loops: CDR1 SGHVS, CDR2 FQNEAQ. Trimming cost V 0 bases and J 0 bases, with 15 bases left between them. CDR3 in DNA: TGTGCCAGCAGCTTAGCTTTTTTCCCTAGTGGCTCCTATAATTCACCCCTCCACTTT. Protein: CASSLAFFPSGSYNSPLHF.

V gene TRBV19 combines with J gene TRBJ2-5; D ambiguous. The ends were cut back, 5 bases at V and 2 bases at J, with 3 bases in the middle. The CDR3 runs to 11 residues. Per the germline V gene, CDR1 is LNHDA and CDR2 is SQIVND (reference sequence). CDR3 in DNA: TGTGCCAGTAGTCGGCAAGAGACCCAGTACTTC. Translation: CASSRQETQYF.

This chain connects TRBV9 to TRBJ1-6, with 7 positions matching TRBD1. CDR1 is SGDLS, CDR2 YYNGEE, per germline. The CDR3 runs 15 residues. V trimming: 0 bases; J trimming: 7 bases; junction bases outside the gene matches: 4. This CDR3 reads CASSVGQGWNSPLHF. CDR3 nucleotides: TGTGCCAGCAGCGTAGGACAGGGATGGAATTCACCCCTCCACTTT.

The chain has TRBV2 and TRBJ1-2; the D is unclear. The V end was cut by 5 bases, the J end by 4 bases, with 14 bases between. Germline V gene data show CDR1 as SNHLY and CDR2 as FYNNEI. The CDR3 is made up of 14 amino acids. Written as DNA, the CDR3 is TGTGCCAGCAGTCCAAATCCCGGCCTCTATGGCTACACCTTC. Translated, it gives CASSPNPGLYGYTF. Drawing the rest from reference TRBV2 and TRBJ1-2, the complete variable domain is EPEVTQTPSHQVTQMGQEVILRCVPISNHLYFYWYRQILGQKVEFLVSFYNNEISEKSEIFDDQFSVERPDGSNFTLKIRSTKLEDSAMYFCASSPNPGLYGYTFGSGTRLTVV.

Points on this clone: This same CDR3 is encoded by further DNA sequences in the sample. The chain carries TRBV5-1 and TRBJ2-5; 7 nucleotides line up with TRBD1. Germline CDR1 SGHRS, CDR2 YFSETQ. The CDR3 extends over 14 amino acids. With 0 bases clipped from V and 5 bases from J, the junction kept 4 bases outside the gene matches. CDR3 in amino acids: CASSLGQGEETQYF. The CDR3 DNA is TGCGCCAGCAGCTTGGGACAGGGTGAGGAGACCCAGTACTTC. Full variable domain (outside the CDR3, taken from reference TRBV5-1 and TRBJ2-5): KAGVTQTPRYLIKTRGQQVTLSCSPISGHRSVSWYQQTPGQGLQFLFEYFSETQRNKGNFPGRFSGRQFSNSRSEMNVSTLELGDSALYLCASSLGQGEETQYFGPGTRLLVL.

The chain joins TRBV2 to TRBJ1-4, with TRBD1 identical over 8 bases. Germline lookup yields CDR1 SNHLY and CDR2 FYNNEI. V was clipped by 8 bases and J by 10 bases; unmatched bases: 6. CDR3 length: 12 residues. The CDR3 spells CASGTGGRKLFF. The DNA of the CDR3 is TGTGCCAGCGGAACAGGGGGTCGAAAACTGTTTTTT.